The 13 T cell receptor beta chains below all came from one sample that was sequenced in a study of STAT5B mutations in CD4+ large granular lymphocyte leukemia. Method: immunoSEQ multiplex PCR; TCRdb's copy keeps in-frame clones and lacks some. The sample records some 35,000 clones, roughly 82% being singletons. The sequenced material came from CD4+ T cells from blood buffy coats. The receptor source for this set is a human donor in good health.

The J gene is TRBJ2-3, the V gene TRBV4-1; TRBD2 agrees at 9 bases. CDR1 MGHRA and CDR2 YSYEKL come from the germline V gene. The trim removed 0 bases at V and 2 bases at J, leaving 9 bases unmatched. This CDR3 spans 18 amino acids. The CDR3 DNA reads as TGCGCCAGCAGCCAAGATGAGGCTAGCGGGACTTCCACAGATACGCAGTATTTT. This translates into CASSQDEASGTSTDTQYF.

This clone appeared a few times. This rearrangement joins TRBV5-4 to TRBJ1-1; 7 bases are shared with TRBD1. V shed 2 bases, J shed 2 bases, and the junction held 6 bases outside the gene matches. The CDR3 loop spans 15 amino acids. Germline V lookup: CDR1 SGHNT, CDR2 YYREEE (reference sequence). The CDR3 region has the DNA TGTGCCAGCAGCTTACCAACAGGGGCCAACACTGAAGCTTTCTTT. Its protein product is CASSLPTGANTEAFF.

This chain's CDR3 is CASSLGWGTVNEKLFF. CDR3 DNA sequence: TGTGCCAGCAGCTTGGGATGGGGGACAGTTAATGAAAAACTGTTTTTT. J is TRBJ1-4 and V is TRBV5-5; 7 bases align to TRBD1. Unmatched junction bases numbered 6, after V lost 0 bases and J lost 4 bases. CDR1 and CDR2 from the germline V gene are SGHKS and YYEKEE (reference sequence). CDR3 size: 16 residues. The variable domain in full, with the rest retrieved from reference TRBV5-5 and TRBJ1-4, is DAGVTQSPTHLIKTRGQQVTLRCSPISGHKSVSWYQQVLGQGPQFIFQYYEKEERGRGNFPDRFSARQFPNYSSELNVNALLLGDSALYLCASSLGWGTVNEKLFFGSGTQLSVL.

The chain carries TRBV2 and TRBJ2-2; 12 bases map to TRBD1. Germline CDR1 reads SNHLY; CDR2 reads FYNNEI. V lost 4 bases to trimming and J lost 4 bases; unmatched junction nucleotides: 7. The CDR3 is 17 amino acids. The CDR3 nucleotides are TGTGCCAGCAGTGGTGGGACAGGGGGCTATACCACCGGGGAGCTGTTTTTT. Its protein product is CASSGGTGGYTTGELFF.

This clone has only one observation. Here the CDR3 DNA reads TGCAGCGTTTCCGGACTCAGCTCTGGGGCCAACGTCCTGACTTTC. It is translated as CSVSGLSSGANVLTF. The chain carries TRBV29-1 and TRBJ2-6, with a weak D call TRBD2 (5 bases). The CDR3 length is 15 residues. Germline V gives CDR1 SQVTM, CDR2 ANQGSEA. The V end lost 5 bases, the J end lost 0 bases, and 11 bases lay between the germline ends.

V gene TRBV13 combines with J gene TRBJ1-3; a possible D gene is TRBD1 (6 bases). Trimming took off 2 bases at V and 0 bases at J, with 11 bases between the two ends. The CDR3 spans 16 residues. Germline-derived CDR1 and CDR2 are PRHDT and FYEKMQ (reference sequence). This CDR3 is CASSLPGVFSGNTIYF. Here the CDR3 DNA reads TGTGCCAGCAGCTTACCAGGGGTCTTCTCTGGAAACACCATATATTTT.

The J gene is TRBJ1-1, the V gene TRBV7-6; 7 bases map to TRBD1. After removal of 4 bases from V and 2 bases from J, the junction contained 4 bases not matched to a gene. The CDR3 is 14 residues long. The V gene's germline CDR1 is SGHVS and CDR2 FNYEAQ. The CDR3 nucleotides are TGTGCCAGCAGCTCCGGGACAGAAAACACTGAAGCTTTCTTT. Its translation: CASSSGTENTEAFF.

The chain joins TRBV6-5 to TRBJ1-1; D is uncertain. In germline, CDR1 is MNHEY, CDR2 SVGAGI. The CDR3 contains 12 residues. V was clipped by 6 bases and J by 5 bases, with 10 bases between them. CDR3 coding DNA: TGTGCCAGCAGCTACGCGGGGACTGAAGCTTTCTTT. Residues: CASSYAGTEAFF.

The rearrangement uses TRBV6-6 and TRBJ2-2; TRBD1 is a possible D gene (7 bases). This CDR3 comprises 14 residues. V was cut by 8 bases and J by 2 bases, with 12 bases left in between. Germline assignment: CDR1 MNHNY and CDR2 SVGAGI (reference sequence). The CDR3 protein is CASGGTVNTGELFF. In DNA, the CDR3 is TGTGCCAGCGGGGGGACAGTTAACACCGGGGAGCTGTTTTTT.

The chain joins TRBV28 to TRBJ2-5, with 10 positions matching TRBD1. Germline V gene sequence: CDR1 MDHEN, CDR2 SYDVKM. The CDR3 contains 14 residues. After removal of 3 bases from V and 5 bases from J, the junction contained 3 bases not matched to a gene. The chain's CDR3 is CASSLTGGAETQYF. Written as DNA, the CDR3 is TGTGCCAGCAGTTTGACAGGGGGCGCGGAGACCCAGTACTTC.

The V call is TRBV27, the J call TRBJ2-3; 8 nucleotides agree with TRBD2. Germline V gene lookup returns CDR1 MNHEY and CDR2 SMNVEV (reference sequence). V was pared by 5 bases and J by 2 bases, with 12 bases of the junction left unmatched. The CDR3 extends over 17 amino acids. In DNA form, the CDR3 reads TGTGCCAGCAGTAAGTCCGGGCTAGCGGGTATCACAGATACGCAGTATTTT. Its protein product is CASSKSGLAGITDTQYF.

This chain connects TRBV7-6 to TRBJ2-7, with D perhaps TRBD1 (5 bases). CDR3 length: 15 residues. Germline V gene sequence: CDR1 SGHVS, CDR2 FNYEAQ. V was pared by 4 bases and J by 0 bases, with 13 bases between. The CDR3: CASSSADRVSYEQYF. CDR3 nucleotide sequence: TGTGCCAGCAGCTCCGCCGACAGAGTCTCCTACGAGCAGTACTTC.

The chain has TRBV6-5 and TRBJ2-7; D tentatively reads TRBD1 or TRBD2 (5 bases each). CDR3 length: 14 residues. V shed 8 bases and J shed 2 bases, with 16 bases lying between them. Germline V CDR1 and CDR2: MNHEY, SVGAGI. The CDR3 sequence is CASSPSRGPYEQYF. The CDR3 DNA sequence: TGTGCCAGCTCTCCCAGCCGGGGCCCCTACGAGCAGTACTTC.